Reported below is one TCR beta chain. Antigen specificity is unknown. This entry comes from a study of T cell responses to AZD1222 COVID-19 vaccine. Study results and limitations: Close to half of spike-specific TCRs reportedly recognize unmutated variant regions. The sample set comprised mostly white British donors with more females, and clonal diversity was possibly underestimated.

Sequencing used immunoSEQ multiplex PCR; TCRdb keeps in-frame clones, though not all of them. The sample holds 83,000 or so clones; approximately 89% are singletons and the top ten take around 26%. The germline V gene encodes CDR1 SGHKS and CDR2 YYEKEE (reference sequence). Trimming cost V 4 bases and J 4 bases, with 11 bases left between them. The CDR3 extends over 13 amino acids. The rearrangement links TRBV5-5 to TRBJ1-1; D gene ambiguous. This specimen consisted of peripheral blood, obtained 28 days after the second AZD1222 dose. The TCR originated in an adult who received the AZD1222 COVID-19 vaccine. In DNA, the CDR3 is TGTGCCAGCAGCCTAAGCGCGACCACTGAAGCTTTCTTT. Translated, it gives CASSLSATTEAFF.